The entry that follows covers one T cell receptor beta chain sequence. The assay was immunoSEQ multiplex PCR, and TCRdb's table has in-frame clones only and misses some. The data hold about 350,000 clones, with about 90% observed a single time. The record originates from a study of blood T cell repertoires in COVID-19. Study as a whole: Sites in the United States, Italy and Spain provided acute and convalescent COVID-19 samples.

Germline V CDR1 and CDR2: LNHDA, SQIVND (reference sequence). The V and J ends lost 6 bases and 0 bases respectively, with 21 bases between them. This CDR3 contains 18 residues. The sample comprised PBMCs or T cells enriched from blood (not recorded which). This TCR came from a woman aged 25 to 39 who had recovered from COVID-19. This sequence joins TRBV19 and TRBJ1-5; a possible D gene is TRBD1 (6 bases). In DNA, the CDR3 is TGTGCCAGTAGCCCTGAGGGGGTCAGAGCAAATAGCAATCAGCCCCAGCATTTT. The encoded protein is CASSPEGVRANSNQPQHF.